Sequencing of this TCR beta chain was carried out in a study of shared T cell receptors in the human thymus. This clone came up once. Profiled with immunoSEQ multiplex PCR; TCRdb holds only in-frame clones, not every one. The repertoire consists of about 660,000 clones, with about 90% occurring once and the leading ten covering 0.0094%. The CDR3 contains 15 residues. The V end was cut by 4 bases, the J end by 7 bases, with 17 bases between. In germline, CDR1 is SGHRS, CDR2 YFSETQ. These sequences were also reported in another study, on human thymus T cells.

The genes are TRBV5-1 and TRBJ2-2, with unresolved D. The sample comprised thymocytes. The TCR comes from a boy in the first two years of life with a congenital heart defect. For the CDR3, the DNA is TGCGCCAGCAGCCCTCCTGTGGCCCGAGGCGGGGAGCTGTTTTTT. Protein: CASSPPVARGGELFF.